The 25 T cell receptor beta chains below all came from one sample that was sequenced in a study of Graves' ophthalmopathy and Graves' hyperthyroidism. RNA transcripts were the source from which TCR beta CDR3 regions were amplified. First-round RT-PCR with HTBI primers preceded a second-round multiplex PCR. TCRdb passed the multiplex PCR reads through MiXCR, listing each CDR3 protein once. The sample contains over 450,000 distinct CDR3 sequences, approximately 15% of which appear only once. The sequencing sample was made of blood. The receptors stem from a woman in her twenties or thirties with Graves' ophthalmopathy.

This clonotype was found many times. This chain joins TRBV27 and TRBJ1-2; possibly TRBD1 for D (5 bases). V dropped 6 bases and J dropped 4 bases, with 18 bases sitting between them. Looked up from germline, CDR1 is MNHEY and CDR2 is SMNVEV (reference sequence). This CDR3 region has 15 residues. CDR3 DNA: TGTGCCAGCAGCAACTTAGGGGACGGGTCCTATGGCTACACCTTC. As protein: CASSNLGDGSYGYTF.

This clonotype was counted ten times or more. In DNA, the CDR3 is TGTGCCAGCTACTCTCTACTCGGACAAGCCGTGGATGGCTACACCTTC. Amino acids: CASYSLLGQAVDGYTF. The chain joins TRBV18 to TRBJ1-2; D possibly corresponds to TRBD1 (5 bases). Between the trimmed V and J ends, which lost 7 bases and 6 bases, there was a span of 24 bases. Germline loops: CDR1 KGHSH, CDR2 LQKENI. The CDR3 contains 16 residues.

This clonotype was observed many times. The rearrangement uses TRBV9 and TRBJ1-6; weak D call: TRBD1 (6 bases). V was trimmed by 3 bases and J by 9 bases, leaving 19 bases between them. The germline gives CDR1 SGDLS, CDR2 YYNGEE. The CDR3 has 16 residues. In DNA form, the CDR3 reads TGTGCCAGCAGCGCAGGGGACACCCGACGGCCTTCACCCCTCCACTTT. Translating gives CASSAGDTRRPSPLHF.

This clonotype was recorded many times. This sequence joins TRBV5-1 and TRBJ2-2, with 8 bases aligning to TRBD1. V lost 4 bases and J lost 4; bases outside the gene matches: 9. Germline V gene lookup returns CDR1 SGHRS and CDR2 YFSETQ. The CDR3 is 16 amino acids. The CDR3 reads CASSGRTGRVTGELFF. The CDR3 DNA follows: TGCGCCAGCAGCGGAAGGACAGGGCGGGTCACCGGGGAGCTGTTTTTT. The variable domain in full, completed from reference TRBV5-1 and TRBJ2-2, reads KAGVTQTPRYLIKTRGQQVTLSCSPISGHRSVSWYQQTPGQGLQFLFEYFSETQRNKGNFPGRFSGRQFSNSRSEMNVSTLELGDSALYLCASSGRTGRVTGELFFGEGSRLTVL.

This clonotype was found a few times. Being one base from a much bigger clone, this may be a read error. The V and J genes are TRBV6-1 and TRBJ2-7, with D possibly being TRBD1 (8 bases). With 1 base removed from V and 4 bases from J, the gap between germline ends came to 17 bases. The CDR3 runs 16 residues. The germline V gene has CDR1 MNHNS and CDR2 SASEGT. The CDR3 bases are TGTGCCAGCAGTGAAGACAGGGGGGGCCCTTATTACGAGCAGTACTTC. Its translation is CASSEDRGGPYYEQYF.

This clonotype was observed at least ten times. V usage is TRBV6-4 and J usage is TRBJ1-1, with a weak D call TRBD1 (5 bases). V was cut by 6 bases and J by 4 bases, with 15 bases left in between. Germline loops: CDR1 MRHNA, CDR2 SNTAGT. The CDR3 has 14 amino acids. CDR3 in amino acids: CASSSKSGGTEAFF. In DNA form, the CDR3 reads TGTGCCAGCAGCTCCAAGAGCGGGGGCACTGAAGCTTTCTTT.

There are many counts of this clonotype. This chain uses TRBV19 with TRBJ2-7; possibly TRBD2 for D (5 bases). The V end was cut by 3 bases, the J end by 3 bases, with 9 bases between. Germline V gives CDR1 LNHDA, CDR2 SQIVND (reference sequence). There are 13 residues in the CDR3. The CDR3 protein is CASSIGADYEQYF. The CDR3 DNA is TGTGCCAGTAGTATCGGAGCGGACTACGAGCAGTACTTC.

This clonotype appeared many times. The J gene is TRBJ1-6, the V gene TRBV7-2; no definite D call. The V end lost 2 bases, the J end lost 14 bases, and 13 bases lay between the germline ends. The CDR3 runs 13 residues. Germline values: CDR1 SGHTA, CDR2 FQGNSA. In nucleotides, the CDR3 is TGTGCCAGCAGCTTACAGGTCGACGCCACCCTCCACTTT. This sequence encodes CASSLQVDATLHF.

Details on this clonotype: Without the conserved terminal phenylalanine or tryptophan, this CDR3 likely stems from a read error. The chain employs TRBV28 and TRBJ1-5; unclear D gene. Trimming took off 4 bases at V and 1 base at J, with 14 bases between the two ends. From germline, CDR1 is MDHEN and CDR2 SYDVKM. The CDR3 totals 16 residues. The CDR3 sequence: CASSWAGIRSNQPQHY. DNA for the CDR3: TGTGCCAGCAGTTGGGCGGGTATCAGGAGCAATCAGCCCCAGCATTAT.

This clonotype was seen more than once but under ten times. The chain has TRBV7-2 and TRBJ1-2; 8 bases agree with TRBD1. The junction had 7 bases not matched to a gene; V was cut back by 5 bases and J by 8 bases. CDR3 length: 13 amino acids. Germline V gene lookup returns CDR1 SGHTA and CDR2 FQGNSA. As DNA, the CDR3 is TGTGCCAGCAGCCCACCAGGGGGCGGCGGCTACACCTTC. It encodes CASSPPGGGGYTF.

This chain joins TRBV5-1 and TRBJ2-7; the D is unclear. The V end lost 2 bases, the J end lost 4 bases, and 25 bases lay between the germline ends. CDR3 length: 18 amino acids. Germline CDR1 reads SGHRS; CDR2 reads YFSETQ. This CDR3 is CASSFFGTPTSRAYEQYF. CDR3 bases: TGCGCCAGCAGCTTTTTTGGCACCCCTACCAGTCGAGCGTACGAGCAGTACTTC.

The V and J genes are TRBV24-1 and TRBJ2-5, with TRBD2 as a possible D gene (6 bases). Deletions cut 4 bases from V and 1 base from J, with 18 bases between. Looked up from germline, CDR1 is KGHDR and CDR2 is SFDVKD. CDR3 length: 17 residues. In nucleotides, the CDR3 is TGTGCCACCAGTGACTTAAAAGAGACGGGAGTCCAAGAGACCCAGTACTTC. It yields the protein CATSDLKETGVQETQYF.

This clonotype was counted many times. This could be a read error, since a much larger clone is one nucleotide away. DNA for the CDR3: TGTGCCAGCAGTCAAGGGTACACCGGGGAGCTGTTTTTT. Its protein product is CASSQGYTGELFF. The genes are TRBV28 and TRBJ2-2; D unclear. Germline CDR1 MDHEN, CDR2 SYDVKM. V was shortened by 5 bases and J by 3 bases, with 7 bases between the two germline ends. The CDR3 consists of 13 residues.

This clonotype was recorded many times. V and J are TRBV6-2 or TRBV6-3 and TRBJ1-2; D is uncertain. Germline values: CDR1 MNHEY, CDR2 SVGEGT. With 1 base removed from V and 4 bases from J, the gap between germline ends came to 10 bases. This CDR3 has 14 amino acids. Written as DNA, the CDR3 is TGTGCCAGCAGTTACTTGGGAATGGGCTATGGCTACACCTTC. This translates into CASSYLGMGYGYTF.

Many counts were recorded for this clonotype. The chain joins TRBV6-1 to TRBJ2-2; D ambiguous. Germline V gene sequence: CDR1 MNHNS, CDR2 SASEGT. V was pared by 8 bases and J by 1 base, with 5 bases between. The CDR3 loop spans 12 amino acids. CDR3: CASGENTGELFF. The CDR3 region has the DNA TGTGCCAGCGGGGAGAACACCGGGGAGCTGTTTTTT.

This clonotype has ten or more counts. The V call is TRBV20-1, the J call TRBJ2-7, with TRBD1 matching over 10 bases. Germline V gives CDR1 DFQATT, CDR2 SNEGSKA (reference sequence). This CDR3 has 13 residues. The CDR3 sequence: CSTGQGKSYEQYF. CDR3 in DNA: TGCAGCACGGGACAGGGGAAATCCTACGAGCAGTACTTC.

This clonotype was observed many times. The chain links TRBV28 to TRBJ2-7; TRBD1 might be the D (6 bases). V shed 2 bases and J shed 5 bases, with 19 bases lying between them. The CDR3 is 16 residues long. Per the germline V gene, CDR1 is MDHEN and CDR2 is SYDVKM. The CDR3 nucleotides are TGTGCCAGCAGTTTACCCCAGTGGGGACAATCCAACGAGCAGTACTTC. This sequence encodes CASSLPQWGQSNEQYF.

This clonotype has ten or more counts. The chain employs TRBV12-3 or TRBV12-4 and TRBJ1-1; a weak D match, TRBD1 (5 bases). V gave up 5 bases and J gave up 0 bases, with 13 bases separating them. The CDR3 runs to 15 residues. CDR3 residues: CASSPRQLMNTEAFF. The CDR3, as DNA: TGTGCCAGCAGTCCCCGACAGCTCATGAACACTGAAGCTTTCTTT.

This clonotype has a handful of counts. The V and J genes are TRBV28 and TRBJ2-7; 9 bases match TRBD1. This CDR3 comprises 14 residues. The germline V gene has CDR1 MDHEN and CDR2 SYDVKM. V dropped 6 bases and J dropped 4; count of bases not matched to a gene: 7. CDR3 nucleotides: TGTGCCAGCAGCCAATGGGACAGGGTGTACGAGCAGTACTTC. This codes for CASSQWDRVYEQYF.

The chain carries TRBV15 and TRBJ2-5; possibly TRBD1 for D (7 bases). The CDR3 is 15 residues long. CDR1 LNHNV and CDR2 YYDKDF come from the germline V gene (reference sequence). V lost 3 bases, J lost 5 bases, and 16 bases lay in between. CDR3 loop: CATSRERGTVETQYF. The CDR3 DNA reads TGTGCCACCAGCAGGGAACGCGGGACAGTGGAGACCCAGTACTTC.

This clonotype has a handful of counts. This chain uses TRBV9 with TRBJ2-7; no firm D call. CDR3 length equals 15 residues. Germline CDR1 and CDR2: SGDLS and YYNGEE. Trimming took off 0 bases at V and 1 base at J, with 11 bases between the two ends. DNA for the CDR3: TGTGCCAGCAGCGTAGGAAAGGAAGCGTCCTACGAGCAGTACTTC. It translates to CASSVGKEASYEQYF.

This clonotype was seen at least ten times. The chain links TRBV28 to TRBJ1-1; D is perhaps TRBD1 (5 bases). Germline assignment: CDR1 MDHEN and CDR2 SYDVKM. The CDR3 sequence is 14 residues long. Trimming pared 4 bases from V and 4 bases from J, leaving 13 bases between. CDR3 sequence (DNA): TGTGCCAGCAGTTGGTCAGGGCAGGGCACTGAAGCTTTCTTT. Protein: CASSWSGQGTEAFF.

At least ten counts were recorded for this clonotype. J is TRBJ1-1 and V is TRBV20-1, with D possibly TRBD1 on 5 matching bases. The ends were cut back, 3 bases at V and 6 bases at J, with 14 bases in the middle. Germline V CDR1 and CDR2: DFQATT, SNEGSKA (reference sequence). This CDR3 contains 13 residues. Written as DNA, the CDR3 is TGCAGTGCTAGGTACGGGGCAGGTGCTGAAGCTTTCTTT. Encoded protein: CSARYGAGAEAFF.

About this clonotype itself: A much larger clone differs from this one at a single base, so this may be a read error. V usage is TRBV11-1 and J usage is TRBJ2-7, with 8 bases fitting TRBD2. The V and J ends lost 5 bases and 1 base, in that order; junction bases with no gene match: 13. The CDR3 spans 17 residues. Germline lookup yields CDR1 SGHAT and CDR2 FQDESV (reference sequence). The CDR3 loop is CASSPWTSWSGSYEQYF. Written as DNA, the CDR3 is TGTGCCAGCAGCCCTTGGACTAGCTGGAGCGGTTCCTACGAGCAGTACTTC.

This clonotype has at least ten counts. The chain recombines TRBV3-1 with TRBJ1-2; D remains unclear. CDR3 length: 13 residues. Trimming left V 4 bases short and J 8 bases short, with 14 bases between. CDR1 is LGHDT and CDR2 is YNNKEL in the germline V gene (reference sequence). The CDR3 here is CASSPSQSRGYTF. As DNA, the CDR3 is TGTGCCAGCAGCCCCTCCCAGTCTCGAGGCTACACCTTC.